These 23 T cell receptor beta chains came from one sample sequenced in a study of blood T cell repertoires in COVID-19. The method was immunoSEQ multiplex PCR; TCRdb's version includes in-frame clones alone and lacks a portion of them. The top ten clones hold about 15% of a sample with around 270,000 clones, 84% of them seen once. The sample was peripheral blood. The receptor source for this set is a person aged 70 to 85 with COVID-19, enrolled during active disease.

The J gene is TRBJ2-1, the V gene TRBV28; a possible D gene is TRBD2 (5 bases). Looked up from germline, CDR1 is MDHEN and CDR2 is SYDVKM. V lost 3 bases and J 10 bases, leaving 13 bases between the germline ends. The CDR3 is 13 amino acids. Here the CDR3 reads CASSFRGLGEQFF. The CDR3 DNA is TGTGCCAGCAGTTTCCGGGGTCTGGGAGAGCAGTTCTTC.

This rearrangement joins TRBV9 to TRBJ2-7; possibly TRBD2 for D (6 bases). The V and J ends lost 5 bases and 0 bases respectively, with 15 bases between them. The CDR3 has 15 residues. From germline, CDR1 is SGDLS and CDR2 YYNGEE. The CDR3, as DNA: TGTGCCAGCAGTGTTTCGGGGGTAGACTCCTACGAGCAGTACTTC. Its translation: CASSVSGVDSYEQYF.

The sample holds one count of this clone. The chain links TRBV25-1 to TRBJ1-4, with D possibly matching TRBD1 (5 bases). The CDR3 has 13 amino acids. Trimming shortened V by 7 bases and J by 8 bases, and 14 bases separated the two germline ends. CDR1 and CDR2 (germline): MGHDK, SYGVNS. Here the CDR3 DNA reads TGTGCCAGCAAGGCGGCAGGGCGCGAAAAACTGTTTTTT. Amino acid sequence: CASKAAGREKLFF.

CDR3 loop: CASSFSSGVREQFF. The CDR3 bases are TGTGCCAGCAGTTTCTCTAGCGGCGTAAGAGAGCAGTTCTTC. This sequence joins TRBV27 and TRBJ2-1; 7 positions match TRBD2. The CDR3 runs 14 residues. V shed 3 bases, J shed 10 bases, and the junction held 9 bases outside the gene matches. CDR1 is MNHEY, CDR2 SMNVEV, per germline (reference sequence).

This chain connects TRBV20-1 to TRBJ1-1, with TRBD1 as a possible D gene (5 bases). Trimming left V 6 bases short and J 11 bases short, with 16 bases between. CDR3 length: 11 residues. Germline-derived CDR1 and CDR2 are DFQATT and SNEGSKA (reference sequence). CDR3 nucleotides: TGCAGTGCCCCCCTATCGGACATGGCTTTCTTT. It yields the protein CSAPLSDMAFF.

The V gene is TRBV3-1 (or the pseudogene TRBV3-2), the J gene TRBJ2-1; 10 bases match TRBD2. The CDR3 totals 18 residues. Germline V CDR1 and CDR2: LGHDT, YNNKEL (reference sequence). The J segment lost 6 bases and the V segment lost 1 base, leaving 12 bases of the junction unmatched. The CDR3 sequence is CASSQAKPCSGGINEQFF. The CDR3 DNA sequence: TGTGCCAGCAGCCAAGCCAAGCCTTGTAGCGGGGGGATCAATGAGCAGTTCTTC.

The genes are TRBV4-3 and TRBJ1-2; tentatively, D is TRBD1 (5 bases). Between the trimmed V and J ends, which lost 9 bases and 4 bases, there was a span of 15 bases. Looked up from germline, CDR1 is LGHNA and CDR2 is YSLEER. The CDR3 length is 13 residues. The DNA for the CDR3 is TGCGCCAGAGGTGCGGGGGTCTGCTATGGCTACACCTTC. It encodes CARGAGVCYGYTF.

This clone was observed a few times. The CDR3 DNA is TGCAGTGTTGGAGACAGCTACGAGCAGTACTTC. Protein product: CSVGDSYEQYF. The chain carries TRBV20-1 and TRBJ2-7, with D tentatively TRBD1 (5 bases). This CDR3 region has 11 residues. Germline V gives CDR1 DFQATT, CDR2 SNEGSKA (reference sequence). V gave up 7 bases and J gave up 3 bases, with 10 bases separating them.

The chain couples TRBV19 to TRBJ2-7; D may be TRBD1 (6 bases). V was trimmed by 7 bases and J by 2 bases, leaving 15 bases between them. Looked up from germline, CDR1 is LNHDA and CDR2 is SQIVND (reference sequence). This CDR3 comprises 14 residues. CDR3 in amino acids: CASTKGDKPYEQYF. DNA of the CDR3: TGTGCCAGTACCAAGGGGGACAAACCCTACGAGCAGTACTTC.

This clone showed up just once. This sequence joins TRBV28 and TRBJ2-7; 9 nucleotides agree with TRBD1. The CDR3 consists of 16 residues. Germline CDR1 MDHEN, CDR2 SYDVKM. V shed 5 bases and J 2 bases; nucleotides not matched to a gene: 10. CDR3 residues: CASSRGQGLFPYEQYF. CDR3 nucleotide sequence: TGTGCCAGCAGTCGGGGACAGGGTCTGTTCCCCTACGAGCAGTACTTC.

The chain uses TRBV7-7 and TRBJ2-3; D is perhaps TRBD2 (7 bases). This CDR3 contains 15 residues. V gave up 6 bases and J gave up 0 bases, with 13 bases separating them. Germline CDR1 and CDR2: SSHAT and FNYEAQ (reference sequence). This CDR3 is CASSPRGGSTDTQYF. For the CDR3, the DNA is TGTGCCAGCAGTCCTAGGGGGGGAAGCACAGATACGCAGTATTTT.

J is TRBJ2-7 and V is TRBV30; D gene unclear. V lost 5 bases and J lost 1, with 15 bases in between. Germline CDR1 reads GTSNPN; CDR2 reads SVGIG (reference sequence). The CDR3 has 14 amino acids. For the CDR3, the DNA is TGTGCCTGGGACCGCGGCGTGGGTTCCTACGAGCAGTACTTC. Translation: CAWDRGVGSYEQYF.

The chain's CDR3 is CASSTERARGTEAFF. CDR3 bases: TGTGCCAGCAGCACAGAAAGGGCCAGGGGCACTGAAGCTTTCTTT. This chain joins TRBV6-5 and TRBJ1-1, with D possibly TRBD1 on 6 matching bases. Trimming took off 6 bases at V and 4 bases at J, with 18 bases between the two ends. The CDR3 is 15 amino acids. Germline CDR1 MNHEY, CDR2 SVGAGI.

The CDR3 here is CASSYSFQGVYQPQHF. CDR3 DNA sequence: TGTGCCAGCAGTTACTCATTTCAGGGGGTCTATCAGCCCCAGCATTTT. V gene TRBV6-5 combines with J gene TRBJ1-5, with 7 bases aligning to TRBD1. The trim removed 0 bases at V and 5 bases at J, leaving 7 bases unmatched. Germline V gene data show CDR1 as MNHEY and CDR2 as SVGAGI. The CDR3 is 16 amino acids.

The rearrangement links TRBV2 to TRBJ1-2; 10 bases align to TRBD1. V lost 6 bases to trimming and J lost 6 bases; unmatched junction nucleotides: 4. CDR3 size: 13 residues. Germline CDR1 is SNHLY and CDR2 is FYNNEI. CDR3 bases: TGTGCCAGCAGGGGTGGGACAGGGGATGGCTACACCTTC. Translated, it gives CASRGGTGDGYTF. Together with reference TRBV2 and TRBJ1-2, the CDR3 gives the full variable domain: EPEVTQTPSHQVTQMGQEVILRCVPISNHLYFYWYRQILGQKVEFLVSFYNNEISEKSEIFDDQFSVERPDGSNFTLKIRSTKLEDSAMYFCASRGGTGDGYTFGSGTRLTVV.

This clone was observed a few times. The chain employs TRBV10-3 and TRBJ2-3; TRBD2 matches at 9 bases. Trimming took 5 bases from V and 1 from J; bases not matched to a gene: 4. The CDR3 is made up of 15 amino acids. Germline V gene lookup returns CDR1 ENHRY and CDR2 SYGVKD. The DNA for the CDR3 is TGTGCCATCAGTACATTAGCGGGGGGCACAGATACGCAGTATTTT. Translated, it gives CAISTLAGGTDTQYF.

The rearrangement joins TRBV3-1 (or the pseudogene TRBV3-2) to TRBJ2-3; the D gene is possibly TRBD2 (5 bases). This CDR3 has 14 amino acids. In germline, CDR1 is LGHDT, CDR2 YNNKEL (reference sequence). The V end lost 4 bases, the J end lost 2 bases, and 10 bases lay between the germline ends. As DNA, the CDR3 is TGTGCCAGCAGCCTTCGAGGGTCCACAGATACGCAGTATTTT. The encoded protein is CASSLRGSTDTQYF.

With respect to this clone: The junction differs from germline at one of its ends, possibly a read error. The chain joins TRBV6-1 to TRBJ2-4, with 8 bases aligning to TRBD2. This CDR3 comprises 18 residues. CDR1 is MNHNS, CDR2 SASEGT, per germline. The CDR3 region is CASREGRGGAGAKNIQYF. In nucleotides, the CDR3 is TGTGCCAGCAGGGAAGGTCGGGGGGGCGCGGGGGCCAAAAACATTCAGTACTTC.

A few counts support this clone. V and J are TRBV29-1 and TRBJ1-2, with D perhaps matching TRBD1 (5 bases). Trimming took 2 bases from V and 5 from J, leaving 15 bases between them. The CDR3 sequence is 14 residues long. Germline CDR1 and CDR2: SQVTM and ANQGSEA. CDR3 sequence: CSVENGAGRYGYTF. Here the CDR3 DNA reads TGCAGCGTTGAAAACGGGGCGGGGAGGTATGGCTACACCTTC.

This clone showed up just once. The gene calls are TRBV14 and TRBJ2-1; 10 positions agree with TRBD2. V shed 3 bases, J shed 10 bases, and the junction held 12 bases outside the gene matches. The length of the CDR3 is 16 residues. Germline V gene lookup returns CDR1 SGHDN and CDR2 FVKESK. DNA of the CDR3: TGTGCCAGCAGCCACCTAAGCGGGGGGGTGGTACGCGAGCAGTTCTTC. It is translated as CASSHLSGGVVREQFF. The full variable domain, in which reference TRBV14 and TRBJ2-1 provide the parts outside the CDR3, is EAGVTQFPSHSVIEKGQTVTLRCDPISGHDNLYWYRRVMGKEIKFLLHFVKESKQDESGMPNNRFLAERTGGTYSTLKVQPAELEDSGVYFCASSHLSGGVVREQFFGPGTRLTVL.

V usage is TRBV4-1 and J usage is TRBJ2-5, with D perhaps TRBD2 (6 bases). Germline V CDR1 and CDR2: MGHRA, YSYEKL. CDR3 length: 16 residues. V shed 0 bases and J shed 1 base, with 12 bases lying between them. CDR3 region: CASSQESPGLQETQYF. The DNA for the CDR3 is TGCGCCAGCAGCCAAGAGTCTCCGGGACTCCAAGAGACCCAGTACTTC.

The V call is TRBV4-3, the J call TRBJ2-1; D might be TRBD2 (6 bases). The CDR3 runs to 17 residues. Germline CDR1 is LGHNA and CDR2 is YSLEER. Between the trimmed V and J ends, which lost 4 bases and 4 bases, there was a span of 20 bases. CDR3 amino acids: CASSPKEVGGQYNEQFF. The CDR3 coding sequence is TGCGCCAGCAGCCCCAAAGAGGTGGGAGGCCAGTACAATGAGCAGTTCTTC.

V usage is TRBV6-2 or TRBV6-3 and J usage is TRBJ2-4, with 7 nucleotides matching TRBD2. This CDR3 has 17 amino acids. V dropped 0 bases and J dropped 3; count of bases not matched to a gene: 8. Germline CDR1 and CDR2: MNHEY and SVGEGT. CDR3 nucleotides: TGTGCCAGCAGTTACTCACGTACCAGCGGGGACAAAAACATTCAGTACTTC. Translating gives CASSYSRTSGDKNIQYF.